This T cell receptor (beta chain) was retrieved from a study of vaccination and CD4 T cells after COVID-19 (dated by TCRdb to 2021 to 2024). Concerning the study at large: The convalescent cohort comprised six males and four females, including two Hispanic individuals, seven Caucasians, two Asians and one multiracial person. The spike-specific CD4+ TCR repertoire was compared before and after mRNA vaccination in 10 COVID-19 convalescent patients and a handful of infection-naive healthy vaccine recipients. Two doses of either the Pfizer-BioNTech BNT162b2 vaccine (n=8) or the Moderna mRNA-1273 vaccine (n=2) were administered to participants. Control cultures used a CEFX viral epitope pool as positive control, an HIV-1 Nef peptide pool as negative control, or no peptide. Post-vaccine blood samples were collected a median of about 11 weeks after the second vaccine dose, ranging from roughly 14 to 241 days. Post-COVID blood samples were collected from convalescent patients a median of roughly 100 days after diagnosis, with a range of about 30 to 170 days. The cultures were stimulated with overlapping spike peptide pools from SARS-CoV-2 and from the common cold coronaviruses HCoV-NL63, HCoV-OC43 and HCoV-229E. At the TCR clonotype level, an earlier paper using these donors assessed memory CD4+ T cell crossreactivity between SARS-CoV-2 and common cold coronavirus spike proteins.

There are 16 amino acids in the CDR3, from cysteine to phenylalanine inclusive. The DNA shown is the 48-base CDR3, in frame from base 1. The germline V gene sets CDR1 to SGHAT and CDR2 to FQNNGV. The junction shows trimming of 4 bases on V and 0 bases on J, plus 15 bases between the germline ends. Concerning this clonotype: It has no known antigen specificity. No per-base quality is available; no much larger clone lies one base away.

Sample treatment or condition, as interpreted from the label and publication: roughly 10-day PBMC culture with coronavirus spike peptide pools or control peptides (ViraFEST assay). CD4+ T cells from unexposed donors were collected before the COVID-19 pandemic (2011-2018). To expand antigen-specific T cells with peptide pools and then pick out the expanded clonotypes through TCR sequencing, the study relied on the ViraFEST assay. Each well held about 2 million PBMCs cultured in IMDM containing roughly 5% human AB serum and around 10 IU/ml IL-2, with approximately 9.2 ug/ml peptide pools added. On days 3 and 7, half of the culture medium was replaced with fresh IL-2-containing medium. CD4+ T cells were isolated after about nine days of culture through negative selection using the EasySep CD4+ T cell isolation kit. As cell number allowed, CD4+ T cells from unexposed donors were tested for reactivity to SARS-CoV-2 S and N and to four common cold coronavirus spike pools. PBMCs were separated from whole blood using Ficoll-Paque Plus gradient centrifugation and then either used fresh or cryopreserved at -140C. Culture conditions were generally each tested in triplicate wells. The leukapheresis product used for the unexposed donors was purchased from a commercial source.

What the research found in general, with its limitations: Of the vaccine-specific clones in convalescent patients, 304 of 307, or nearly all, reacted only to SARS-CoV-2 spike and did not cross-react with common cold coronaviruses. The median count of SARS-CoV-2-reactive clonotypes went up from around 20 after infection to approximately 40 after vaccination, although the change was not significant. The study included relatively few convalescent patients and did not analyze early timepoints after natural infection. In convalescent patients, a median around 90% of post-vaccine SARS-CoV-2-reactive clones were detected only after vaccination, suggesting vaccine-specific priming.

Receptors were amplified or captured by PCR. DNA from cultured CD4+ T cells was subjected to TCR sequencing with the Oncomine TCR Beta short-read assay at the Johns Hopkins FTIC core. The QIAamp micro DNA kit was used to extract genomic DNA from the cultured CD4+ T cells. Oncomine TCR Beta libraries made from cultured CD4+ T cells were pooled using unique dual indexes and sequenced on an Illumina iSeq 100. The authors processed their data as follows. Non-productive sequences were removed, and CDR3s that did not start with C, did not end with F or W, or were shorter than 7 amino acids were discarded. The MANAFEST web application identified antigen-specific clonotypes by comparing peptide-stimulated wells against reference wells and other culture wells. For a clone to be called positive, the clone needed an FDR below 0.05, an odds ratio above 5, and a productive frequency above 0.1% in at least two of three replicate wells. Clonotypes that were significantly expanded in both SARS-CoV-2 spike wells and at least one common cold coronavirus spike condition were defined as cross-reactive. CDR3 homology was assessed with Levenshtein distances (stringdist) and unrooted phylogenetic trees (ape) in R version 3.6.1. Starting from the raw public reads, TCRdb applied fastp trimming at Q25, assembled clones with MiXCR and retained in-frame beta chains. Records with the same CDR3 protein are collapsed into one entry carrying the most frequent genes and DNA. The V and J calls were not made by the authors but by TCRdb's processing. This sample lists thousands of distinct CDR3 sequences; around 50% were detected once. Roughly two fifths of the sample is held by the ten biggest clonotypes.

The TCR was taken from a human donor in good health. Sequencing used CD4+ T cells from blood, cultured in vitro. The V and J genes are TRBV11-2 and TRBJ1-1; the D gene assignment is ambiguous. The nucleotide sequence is TGTGCCAGCAGCTCGCCGACGGAAGTATTGAACACTGAAGCTTTCTTT. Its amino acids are CASSSPTEVLNTEAFF.